This T cell receptor (beta chain) was captured by sequencing in a study of T cell responses to AZD1222 COVID-19 vaccine. Study-level results: No day 14 peak samples; only post-peak repertoires were characterized. Seropositive at baseline were only six or seven AZD1222 recipients. A reported finding is that nearly half of spike-specific TCRs target unmutated variant regions.

Clones were sequenced by immunoSEQ multiplex PCR, and TCRdb holds only the in-frame ones, with some missing. Altogether roughly 72,000 clones are present, around 88% being singletons, with the ten largest covering 9% to 10%. Germline V gives CDR1 LGHNT, CDR2 FRNRAP. The CDR3 sequence is 16 residues long. Trimming pared 4 bases from V and 1 base from J, leaving 16 bases between. Regarding this clone: Its cognate antigen is unknown.

The chain recombines TRBV12-5 with TRBJ1-1, with a tentative D call TRBD1 (6 bases). The material sequenced was peripheral blood, taken 28 days after the second dose of the MenACWY control vaccine. This TCR derives from an adult who received the MenACWY meningococcal vaccine as a control. CDR3 sequence (DNA): TGTGCTAGTGGTTCCGGGGGCGGCCTTGGGAACACTGAAGCTTTCTTT. Translating gives CASGSGGGLGNTEAFF.